The clone carrying this TCR beta chain has ten or more counts. Its antigen is unknown. The sample belongs to a study of molecular identifiers for immune sequencing clone quantification. The study's findings and limits: The study found clones above 20 RNA copies held over 98% of effector molecules and under 1% in naive cells.

The bulk TCR libraries were made with methods described before and with listed TCR primers. MiXCR, run by TCRdb on the PCR reads, gives a single entry per CDR3 protein. The sample carries 70,000 to 90,000 distinct CDR3 sequences, around 23% recorded once. Germline CDR1 MNHEY, CDR2 SMNVEV (reference sequence). V was cut by 0 bases and J by 3 bases, with 11 bases left in between. The CDR3 is made up of 15 amino acids. The V and J genes are TRBV27 and TRBJ1-1, with no clear D. The sequence was obtained from a human donor in good health. Some libraries in this study had Jurkat cell RNA spiked in. The sample taken for sequencing was naive CD8+ T cells from blood, with Jurkat cell RNA spiked in. Subset meaning: FACS-sorted CD8+CD4-CCR7+CD45RA+ naive T cells. In DNA, the CDR3 is TGTGCCAGCAGTTTATCGGGGAGGCCATACACTGAAGCTTTCTTT. Its protein product is CASSLSGRPYTEAFF.